The 7 T cell receptor beta chains listed next were all sequenced from one sample in a study of blood T cell repertoires in COVID-19. The method was immunoSEQ multiplex PCR; TCRdb's version includes in-frame clones alone and lacks a portion of them. The sample includes roughly 120,000 clones, roughly 83% of them seen just once. Material for sequencing was peripheral blood. Every receptor here comes from a man aged 25-45 years with acute or convalescent COVID-19.

This rearrangement joins TRBV30 to TRBJ2-1, with D possibly being TRBD1 (5 bases). This CDR3 has 13 residues. Trimming cost V 0 bases and J 11 bases, with 14 bases left between them. Germline CDR1 reads GTSNPN; CDR2 reads SVGIG (reference sequence). The CDR3 reads CAWSVKGVVKQFF. DNA for the CDR3: TGTGCCTGGAGTGTAAAAGGGGTAGTAAAGCAGTTCTTC.

The V and J genes are TRBV30 and TRBJ2-5; 11 nucleotides agree with TRBD2. This CDR3 is built from 17 residues. Germline CDR1 is GTSNPN and CDR2 is SVGIG (reference sequence). J lost 0 bases, V lost 0 bases, and 6 bases had no gene match. The CDR3 sequence is CAWSVRASGRYQETQYF. Here the CDR3 DNA reads TGTGCCTGGAGTGTAAGGGCTAGCGGGAGGTACCAAGAGACCCAGTACTTC.

The CDR3 bases are TGCAGCGTTGAAGCGCCTCTGGGACTAGCGGCGCAAATTGATACGCAGTATTTT. It is translated as CSVEAPLGLAAQIDTQYF. This chain links TRBV29-1 with TRBJ2-3; 11 bases match TRBD2. There are 18 residues in the CDR3. J gave up 6 bases and V 1 base, and 15 bases lay outside the gene matches. Looked up from germline, CDR1 is SQVTM and CDR2 is ANQGSEA.

V and J are TRBV24-1 and TRBJ2-2, with 10 bases fitting TRBD1. The V gene's germline CDR1 is KGHDR and CDR2 SFDVKD. The CDR3 length is 16 residues. With 3 bases clipped from V and 3 bases from J, the junction kept 3 bases outside the gene matches. CDR3 residues: CATSDPGTGDTGELFF. CDR3 DNA: TGTGCCACCAGTGATCCCGGGACAGGGGACACCGGGGAGCTGTTTTTT.

V usage is TRBV30 and J usage is TRBJ2-3, with 7 bases lining up with TRBD2. V was clipped by 4 bases and J by 8 bases; unmatched bases: 12. Germline lookup yields CDR1 GTSNPN and CDR2 SVGIG (reference sequence). CDR3 size: 14 residues. CDR3 in amino acids: CAWISSGRRGTQYF. The CDR3 coding sequence is TGTGCCTGGATAAGTAGCGGGCGTAGAGGTACGCAGTATTTT. The complete variable domain, with remaining parts taken from reference TRBV30 and TRBJ2-3, reads SQTIHQWPATLVQPVGSPLSLECTVEGTSNPNLYWYRQAAGRGLQLLFYSVGIGQISSEVPQNLSASRPQDRQFILSSKKLLLSDSGFYLCAWISSGRRGTQYFGPGTRLTVL.

The chain has TRBV5-1 and TRBJ1-5; weak D call: TRBD1 (6 bases). The V and J ends lost 0 bases and 5 bases respectively, with 12 bases between them. Germline assignment: CDR1 SGHRS and CDR2 YFSETQ. The CDR3 consists of 15 residues. Written as DNA, the CDR3 is TGCGCCAGCAGCTTGGACTGGGGGCGCGATCAGCCCCAGCATTTT. Protein: CASSLDWGRDQPQHF.

The rearrangement joins TRBV5-4 to TRBJ1-1, with D hard to call. CDR3 length: 12 amino acids. Trimming shortened V by 3 bases and J by 4 bases, and 7 bases separated the two germline ends. Germline CDR1 and CDR2: SGHNT and YYREEE (reference sequence). This CDR3 is CASSSFGTEAFF. The CDR3 DNA sequence: TGTGCCAGCAGCTCTTTCGGCACTGAAGCTTTCTTT.